The text below deals with one T cell receptor beta chain. Its antigen is not identified. The data stem from a study of radiotherapy plus CTLA-4 blockade in lung cancer. Study background: Disease control was achieved by around 33% of patients, and objective responses by 18%. Points from the study as a whole: Expansion of tumor-derived TCR clones was observed in blood after radiotherapy plus ipilimumab.

Ipilimumab-mediated CTLA-4 blockade plus focal radiation was given to patients having chemo-refractory metastatic non-small-cell lung cancer. Germline CDR1 reads MRHNA; CDR2 reads SNTAGT. The CDR3 has 13 residues. V was cut by 2 bases and J by 2 bases, with 6 bases left in between. Libraries were prepared by immunoSEQ multiplex PCR; TCRdb keeps only in-frame clonotypes and omits some of them. The table records around 82,000 clones, around 79% of them present only once. The chain carries TRBV6-4 and TRBJ1-2; D unresolved. The sample in question was peripheral blood, obtained from a patient treated with radiotherapy plus ipilimumab. This clonotype originated in a human donor with non-small cell lung cancer whose response to radiotherapy plus ipilimumab could not be evaluated. Some clones in this sample may be carry-over from other donors' samples. This chain's CDR3 is CASSDGPNYGYTF. The CDR3 region has the DNA TGTGCCAGCAGTGACGGGCCAAACTATGGCTACACCTTC.